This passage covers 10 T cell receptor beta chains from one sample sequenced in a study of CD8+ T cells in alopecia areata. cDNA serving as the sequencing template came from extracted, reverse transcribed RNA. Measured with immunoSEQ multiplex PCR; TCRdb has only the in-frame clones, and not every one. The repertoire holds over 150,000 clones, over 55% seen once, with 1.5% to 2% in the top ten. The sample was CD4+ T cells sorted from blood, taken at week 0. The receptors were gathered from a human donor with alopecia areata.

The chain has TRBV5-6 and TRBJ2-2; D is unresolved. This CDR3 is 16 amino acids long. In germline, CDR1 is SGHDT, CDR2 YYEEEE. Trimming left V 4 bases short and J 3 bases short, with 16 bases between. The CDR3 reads CASSPTPKQDTGELFF. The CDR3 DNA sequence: TGTGCCAGCAGCCCGACACCGAAGCAGGACACCGGGGAGCTGTTTTTT.

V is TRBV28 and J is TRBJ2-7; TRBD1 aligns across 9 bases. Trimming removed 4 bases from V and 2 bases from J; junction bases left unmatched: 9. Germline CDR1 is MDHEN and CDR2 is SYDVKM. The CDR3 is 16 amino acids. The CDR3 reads CASSSSGTGITYEQYF. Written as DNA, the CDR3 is TGTGCCAGCAGTTCTTCCGGGACAGGGATCACCTACGAGCAGTACTTC.

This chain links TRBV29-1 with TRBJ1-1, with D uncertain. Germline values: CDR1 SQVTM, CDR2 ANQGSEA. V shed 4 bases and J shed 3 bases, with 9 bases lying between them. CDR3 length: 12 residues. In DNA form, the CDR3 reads TGCAGCGTTGTGGCCGGGTACACTGAAGCTTTCTTT. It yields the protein CSVVAGYTEAFF.

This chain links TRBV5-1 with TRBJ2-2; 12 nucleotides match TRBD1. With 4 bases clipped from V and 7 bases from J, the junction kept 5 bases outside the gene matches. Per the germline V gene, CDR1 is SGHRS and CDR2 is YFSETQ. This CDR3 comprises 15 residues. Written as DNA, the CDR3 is TGCGCCAGCAGCGAGGGGACAGGGGGCGTCGGGGAGCTGTTTTTT. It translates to CASSEGTGGVGELFF. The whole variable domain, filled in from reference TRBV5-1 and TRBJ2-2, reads KAGVTQTPRYLIKTRGQQVTLSCSPISGHRSVSWYQQTPGQGLQFLFEYFSETQRNKGNFPGRFSGRQFSNSRSEMNVSTLELGDSALYLCASSEGTGGVGELFFGEGSRLTVL.

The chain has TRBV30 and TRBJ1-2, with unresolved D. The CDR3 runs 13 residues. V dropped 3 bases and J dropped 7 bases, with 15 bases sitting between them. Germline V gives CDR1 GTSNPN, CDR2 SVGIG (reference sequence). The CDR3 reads CAWSNSARSGYTF. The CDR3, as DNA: TGTGCCTGGAGCAACTCGGCTAGGTCTGGCTACACCTTC.

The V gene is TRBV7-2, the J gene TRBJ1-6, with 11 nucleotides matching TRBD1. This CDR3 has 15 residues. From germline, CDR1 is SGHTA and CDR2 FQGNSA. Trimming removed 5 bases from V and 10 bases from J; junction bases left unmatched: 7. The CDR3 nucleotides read TGTGCCAGCAGCCCAGGGACAGGGGGGGGATCACCCCTCCACTTT. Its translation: CASSPGTGGGSPLHF.

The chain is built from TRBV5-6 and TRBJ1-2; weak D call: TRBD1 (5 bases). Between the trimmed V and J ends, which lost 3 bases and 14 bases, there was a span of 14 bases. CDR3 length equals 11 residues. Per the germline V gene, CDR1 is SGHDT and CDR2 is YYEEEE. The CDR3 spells CASSYTKGRTF. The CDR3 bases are TGTGCCAGCAGCTATACTAAGGGGAGGACCTTC. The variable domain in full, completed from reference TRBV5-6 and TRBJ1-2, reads DAGVTQSPTHLIKTRGQQVTLRCSPKSGHDTVSWYQQALGQGPQFIFQYYEEEERQRGNFPDRFSGHQFPNYSSELNVNALLLGDSALYLCASSYTKGRTFGSGTRLTVV.

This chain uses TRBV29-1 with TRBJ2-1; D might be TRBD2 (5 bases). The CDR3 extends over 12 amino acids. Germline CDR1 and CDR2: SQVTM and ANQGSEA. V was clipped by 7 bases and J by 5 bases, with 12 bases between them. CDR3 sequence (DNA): TGCAGCGCGGGTCCGGGGAACAATGAGCAGTTCTTC. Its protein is CSAGPGNNEQFF.

CDR3 nucleotides: TGCAGCGCCCTCGGACTAGGGTACGATACGCAGTATTTT. Encoded protein: CSALGLGYDTQYF. This chain uses TRBV29-1 with TRBJ2-3; 7 bases line up with TRBD2. From germline, CDR1 is SQVTM and CDR2 ANQGSEA. J lost 6 bases, V lost 7 bases, and 10 bases had no gene match. The CDR3 is made up of 13 amino acids.

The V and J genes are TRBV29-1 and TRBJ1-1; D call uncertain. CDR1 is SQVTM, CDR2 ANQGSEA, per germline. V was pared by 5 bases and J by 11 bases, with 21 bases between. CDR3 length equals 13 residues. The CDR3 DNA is TGCAGCGTTACCTCCTCGAGTAGTCCGATGGCTTTCTTT. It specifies CSVTSSSSPMAFF.